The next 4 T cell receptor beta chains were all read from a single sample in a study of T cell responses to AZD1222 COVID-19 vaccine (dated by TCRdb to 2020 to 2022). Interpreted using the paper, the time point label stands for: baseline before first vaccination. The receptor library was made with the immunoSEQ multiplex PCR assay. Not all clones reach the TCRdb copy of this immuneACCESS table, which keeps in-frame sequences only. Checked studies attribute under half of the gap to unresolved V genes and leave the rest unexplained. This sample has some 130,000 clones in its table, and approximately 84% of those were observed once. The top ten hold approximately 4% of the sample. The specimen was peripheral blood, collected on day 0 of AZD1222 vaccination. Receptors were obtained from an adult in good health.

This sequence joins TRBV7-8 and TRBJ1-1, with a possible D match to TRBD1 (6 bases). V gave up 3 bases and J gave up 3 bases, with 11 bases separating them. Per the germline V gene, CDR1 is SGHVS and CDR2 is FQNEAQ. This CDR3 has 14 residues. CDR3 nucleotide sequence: TGTGCCAGCAGCTTGAACAGGGTGGACACTGAAGCTTTCTTT. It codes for CASSLNRVDTEAFF.

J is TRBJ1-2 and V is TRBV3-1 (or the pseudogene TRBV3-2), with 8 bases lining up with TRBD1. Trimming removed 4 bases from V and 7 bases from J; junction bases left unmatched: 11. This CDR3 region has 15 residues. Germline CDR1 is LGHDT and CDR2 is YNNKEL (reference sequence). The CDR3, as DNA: TGTGCCAGCAGCCCCGATGGGACAGGCTTCGGTGGCTACACCTTC. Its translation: CASSPDGTGFGGYTF.

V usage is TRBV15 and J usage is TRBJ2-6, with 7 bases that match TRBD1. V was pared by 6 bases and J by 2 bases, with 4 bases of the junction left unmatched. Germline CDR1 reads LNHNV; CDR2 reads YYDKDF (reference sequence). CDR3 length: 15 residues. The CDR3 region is CATSKDRPGANVLTF. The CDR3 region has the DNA TGTGCCACCAGTAAGGACAGGCCTGGGGCCAACGTCCTGACTTTC. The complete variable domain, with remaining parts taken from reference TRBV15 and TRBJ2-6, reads DAMVIQNPRYQVTQFGKPVTLSCSQTLNHNVMYWYQQKSSQAPKLLFHYYDKDFNNEADTPDNFQSRRPNTSFCFLDIRSPGLGDTAMYLCATSKDRPGANVLTFGAGSRLTVL.

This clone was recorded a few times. The CDR3 DNA sequence: TGTGCCAGCAGTCCCTCGACAGGGTCGGGGTCACCCCTCCACTTT. As protein: CASSPSTGSGSPLHF. The chain couples TRBV28 to TRBJ1-6; TRBD1 matches at 7 bases. The germline gives CDR1 MDHEN, CDR2 SYDVKM. Trimming took 5 bases from V and 10 from J; bases not matched to a gene: 11. This CDR3 is built from 15 residues.